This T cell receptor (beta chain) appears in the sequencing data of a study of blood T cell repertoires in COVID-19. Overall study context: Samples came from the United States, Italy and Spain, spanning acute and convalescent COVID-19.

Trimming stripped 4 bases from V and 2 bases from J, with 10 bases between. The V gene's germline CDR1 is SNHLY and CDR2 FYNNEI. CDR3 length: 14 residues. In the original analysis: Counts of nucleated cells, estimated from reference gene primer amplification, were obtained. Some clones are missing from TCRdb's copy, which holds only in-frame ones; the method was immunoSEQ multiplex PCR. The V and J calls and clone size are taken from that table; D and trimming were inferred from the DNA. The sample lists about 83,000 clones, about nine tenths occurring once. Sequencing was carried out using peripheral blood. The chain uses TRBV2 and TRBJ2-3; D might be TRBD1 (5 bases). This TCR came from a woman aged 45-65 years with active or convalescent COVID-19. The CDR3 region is CASSALTDTDTQYF. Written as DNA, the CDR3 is TGTGCCAGCAGTGCCCTGACAGACACAGATACGCAGTATTTT.